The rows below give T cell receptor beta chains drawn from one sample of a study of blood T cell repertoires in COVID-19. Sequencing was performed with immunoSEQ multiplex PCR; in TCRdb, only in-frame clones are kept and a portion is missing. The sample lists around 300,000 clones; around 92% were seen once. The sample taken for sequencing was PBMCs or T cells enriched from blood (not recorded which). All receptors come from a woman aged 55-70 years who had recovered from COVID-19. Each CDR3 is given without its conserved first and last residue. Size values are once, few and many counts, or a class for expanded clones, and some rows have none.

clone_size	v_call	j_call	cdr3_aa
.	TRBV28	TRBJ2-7	ASSLSLATAYEQY
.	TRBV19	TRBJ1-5	ASSGQGGLQPQH
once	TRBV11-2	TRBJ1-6	ASSPGVGQGHNSPLH
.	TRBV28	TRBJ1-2	ASSSTGRLNYGYT
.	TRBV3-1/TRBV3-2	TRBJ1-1	ASSRFGLPNTEAF
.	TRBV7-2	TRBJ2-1	ASSLVGDSSYNEQF
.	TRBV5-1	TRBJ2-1	ASSLRLGGVYNEQF
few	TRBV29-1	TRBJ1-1	SAGTGNTEAF
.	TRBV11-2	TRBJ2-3	ASSLRDWEGDTQY
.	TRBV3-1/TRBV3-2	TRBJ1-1	ASSQDRGGRTEAF
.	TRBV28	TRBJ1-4	ASTRSQELF
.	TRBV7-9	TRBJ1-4	ASSRTDPNEKLF